This TCR beta chain derives from a study of T cells after yellow fever vaccination. The study, taken as a whole, reports: Primary-vaccination clones mostly resurfaced post-booster (96% CD4, just under 90% CD8). Peaking faster, on day 5 versus 15, the secondary response was nonetheless weaker. Abundant contaminating clonotypes from the bulk population could appear in FACS-sorted repertoires.

This clonotype was seen only a few times. Its specificity is not known. There are 15 residues in the CDR3. The germline CDR1 and CDR2 sequences are MDHEN and SYDVKM. Trimming pared 3 bases from V and 4 bases from J, leaving 16 bases between. Each CDR3 protein is one row after TCRdb ran MiXCR on the 5' RACE reads. The profile shows fewer than 85,000 distinct CDR3 sequences, around 7.3% of them singletons. The chain combines TRBV28 with TRBJ2-7; D not certain. This sequence originates from a man younger than 40 who received the YFV17D yellow fever vaccine. Specimen: CD8+ T cells sorted from PBMCs, collected on the day of the yellow fever booster vaccination. The CDR3 protein is CASSLGPQVGYEQYF. The CDR3 DNA reads TGTGCCAGCAGTTTGGGTCCGCAAGTTGGATACGAGCAGTACTTC.